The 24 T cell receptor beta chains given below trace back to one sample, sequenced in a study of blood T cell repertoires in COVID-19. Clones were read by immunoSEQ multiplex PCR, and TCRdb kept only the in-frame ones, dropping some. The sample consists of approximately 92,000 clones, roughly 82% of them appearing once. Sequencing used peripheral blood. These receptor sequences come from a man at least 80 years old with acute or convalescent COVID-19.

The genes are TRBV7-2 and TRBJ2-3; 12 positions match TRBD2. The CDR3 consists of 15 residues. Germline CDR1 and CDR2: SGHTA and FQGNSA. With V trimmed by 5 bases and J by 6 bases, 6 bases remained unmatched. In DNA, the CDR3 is TGTGCCAGCAGCCCTACTAGCGGGAGGCTGGATACGCAGTATTTT. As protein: CASSPTSGRLDTQYF.

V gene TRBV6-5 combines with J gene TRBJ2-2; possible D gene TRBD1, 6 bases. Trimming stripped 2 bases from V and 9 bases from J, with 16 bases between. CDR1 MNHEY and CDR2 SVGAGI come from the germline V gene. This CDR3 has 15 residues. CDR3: CASSYDGDILRELFF. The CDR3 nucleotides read TGTGCCAGCAGTTACGATGGGGACATACTTAGGGAGCTGTTTTTT.

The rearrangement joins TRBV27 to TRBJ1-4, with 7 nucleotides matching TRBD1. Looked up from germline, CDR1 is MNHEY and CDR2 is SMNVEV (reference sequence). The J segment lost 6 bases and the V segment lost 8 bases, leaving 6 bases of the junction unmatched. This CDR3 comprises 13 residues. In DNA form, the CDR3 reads TGTGCCAGCGGACGGGACAGTTATGAAAAACTGTTTTTT. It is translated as CASGRDSYEKLFF.

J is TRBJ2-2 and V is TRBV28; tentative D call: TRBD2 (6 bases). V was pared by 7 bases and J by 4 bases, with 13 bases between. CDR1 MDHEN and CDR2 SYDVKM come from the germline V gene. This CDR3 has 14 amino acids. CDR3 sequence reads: CASNILATTGELFF. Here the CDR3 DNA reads TGTGCCAGCAATATCCTAGCGACCACCGGGGAGCTGTTTTTT.

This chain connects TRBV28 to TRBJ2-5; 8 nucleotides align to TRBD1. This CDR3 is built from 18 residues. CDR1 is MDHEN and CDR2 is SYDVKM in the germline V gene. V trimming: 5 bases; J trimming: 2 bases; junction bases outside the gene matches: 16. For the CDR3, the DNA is TGTGCCAGCAGTCAGATTCACAGGGGGTGGTTGGTACAAGAGACCCAGTACTTC. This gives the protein CASSQIHRGWLVQETQYF.

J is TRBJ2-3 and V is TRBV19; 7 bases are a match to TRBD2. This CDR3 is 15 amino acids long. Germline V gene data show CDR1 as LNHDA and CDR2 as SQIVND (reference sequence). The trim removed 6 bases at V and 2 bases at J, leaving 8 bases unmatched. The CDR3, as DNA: TGTGCCAGTAGCCAAGGGCTAGCGGACACAGATACGCAGTATTTT. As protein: CASSQGLADTDTQYF.

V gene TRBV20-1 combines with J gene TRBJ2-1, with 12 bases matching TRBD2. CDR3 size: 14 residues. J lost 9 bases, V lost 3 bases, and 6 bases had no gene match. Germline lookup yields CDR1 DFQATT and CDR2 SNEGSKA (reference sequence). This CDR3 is CSASDRLAGVEQFF. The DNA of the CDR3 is TGCAGTGCTAGTGACCGACTAGCGGGAGTTGAGCAGTTCTTC.

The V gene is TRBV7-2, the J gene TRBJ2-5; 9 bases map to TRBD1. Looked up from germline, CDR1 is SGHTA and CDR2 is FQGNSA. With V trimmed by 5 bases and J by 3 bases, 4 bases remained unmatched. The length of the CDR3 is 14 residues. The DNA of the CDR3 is TGTGCCAGCAGCCGGGGGGACAGGGAAGAGACCCAGTACTTC. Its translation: CASSRGDREETQYF.

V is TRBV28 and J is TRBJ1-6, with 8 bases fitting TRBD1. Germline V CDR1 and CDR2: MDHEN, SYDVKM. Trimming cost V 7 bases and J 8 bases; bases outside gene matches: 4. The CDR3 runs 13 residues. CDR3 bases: TGTGCCAGCAAGACAGGGGACTATTCACCCCTCCACTTT. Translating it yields CASKTGDYSPLHF.

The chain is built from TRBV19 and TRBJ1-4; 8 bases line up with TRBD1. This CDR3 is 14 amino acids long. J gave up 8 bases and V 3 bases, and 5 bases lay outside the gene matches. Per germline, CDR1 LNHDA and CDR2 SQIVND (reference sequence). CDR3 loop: CASSIDRGQEKLFF. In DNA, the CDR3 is TGTGCCAGTAGTATTGACAGGGGCCAGGAAAAACTGTTTTTT.

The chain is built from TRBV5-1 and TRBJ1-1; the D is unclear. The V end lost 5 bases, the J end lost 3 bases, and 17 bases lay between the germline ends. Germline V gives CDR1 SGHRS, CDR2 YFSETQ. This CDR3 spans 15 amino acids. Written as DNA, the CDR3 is TGCGCCAGCAGACATGCGGAGCACGAGGACACTGAAGCTTTCTTT. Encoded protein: CASRHAEHEDTEAFF.

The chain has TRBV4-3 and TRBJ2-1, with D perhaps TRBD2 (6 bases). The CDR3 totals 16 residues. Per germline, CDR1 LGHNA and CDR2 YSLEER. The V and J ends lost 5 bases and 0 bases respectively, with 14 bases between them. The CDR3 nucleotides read TGCGCCAGCAGCTTGGCTGGGGGGAGCTCCTACAATGAGCAGTTCTTC. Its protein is CASSLAGGSSYNEQFF.

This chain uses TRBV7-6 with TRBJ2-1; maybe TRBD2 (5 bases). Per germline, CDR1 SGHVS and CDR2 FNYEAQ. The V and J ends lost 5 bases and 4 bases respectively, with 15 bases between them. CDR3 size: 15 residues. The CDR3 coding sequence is TGTGCCAGCAGCCAAGGAGGTCGTGTTTACAATGAGCAGTTCTTC. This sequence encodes CASSQGGRVYNEQFF.

This CDR3 is CASSLPGGLGYTF. CDR3 bases: TGTGCCAGCAGCTTACCGGGGGGACTTGGCTACACCTTC. The V call is TRBV7-2, the J call TRBJ1-2, with D perhaps TRBD1 (5 bases). The CDR3 is made up of 13 amino acids. V dropped 2 bases and J dropped 7 bases, with 11 bases sitting between them. Germline-derived CDR1 and CDR2 are SGHTA and FQGNSA.

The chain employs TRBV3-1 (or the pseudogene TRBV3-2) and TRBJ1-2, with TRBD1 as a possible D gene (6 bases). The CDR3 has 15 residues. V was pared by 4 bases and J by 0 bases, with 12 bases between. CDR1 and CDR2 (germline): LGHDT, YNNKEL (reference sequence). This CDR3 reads CASSLTGNPNYGYTF. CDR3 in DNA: TGTGCCAGCAGCCTTACAGGGAACCCTAACTATGGCTACACCTTC.

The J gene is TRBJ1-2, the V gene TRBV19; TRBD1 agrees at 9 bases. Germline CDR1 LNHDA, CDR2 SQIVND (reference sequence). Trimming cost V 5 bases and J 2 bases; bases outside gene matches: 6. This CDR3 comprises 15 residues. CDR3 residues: CASSLGQGLNYGYTF. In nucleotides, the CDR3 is TGTGCCAGTAGTCTAGGACAGGGGCTAAACTATGGCTACACCTTC.

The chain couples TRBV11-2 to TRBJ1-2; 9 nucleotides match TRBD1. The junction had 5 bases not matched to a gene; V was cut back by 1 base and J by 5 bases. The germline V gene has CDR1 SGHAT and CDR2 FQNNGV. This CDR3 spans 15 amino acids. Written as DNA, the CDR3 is TGTGCCAGCAGCTTAGCGGGACAGGGTGTATATGGCTACACCTTC. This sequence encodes CASSLAGQGVYGYTF.

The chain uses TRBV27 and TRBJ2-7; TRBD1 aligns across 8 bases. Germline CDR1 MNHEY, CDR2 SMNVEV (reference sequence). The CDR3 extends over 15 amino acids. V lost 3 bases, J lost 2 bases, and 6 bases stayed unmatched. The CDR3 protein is CASSFWTGYPYEQYF. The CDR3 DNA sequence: TGTGCCAGCAGTTTCTGGACAGGGTACCCCTACGAGCAGTACTTC.

The CDR3, as DNA: TGCAGCGTTGAGTCCGCGAACTATGGCTACACCTTC. Its protein is CSVESANYGYTF. V and J are TRBV29-1 and TRBJ1-2; D not certain. Trimming took off 3 bases at V and 2 bases at J, with 7 bases between the two ends. There are 12 residues in the CDR3. The germline gives CDR1 SQVTM, CDR2 ANQGSEA.

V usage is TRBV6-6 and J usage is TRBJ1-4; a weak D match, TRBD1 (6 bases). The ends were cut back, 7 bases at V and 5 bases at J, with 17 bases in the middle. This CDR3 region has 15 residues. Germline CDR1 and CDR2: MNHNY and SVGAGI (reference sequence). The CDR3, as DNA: TGTGCCAGCACCCAAGTAACAGGGTCAAATGAAAAACTGTTTTTT. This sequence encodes CASTQVTGSNEKLFF.

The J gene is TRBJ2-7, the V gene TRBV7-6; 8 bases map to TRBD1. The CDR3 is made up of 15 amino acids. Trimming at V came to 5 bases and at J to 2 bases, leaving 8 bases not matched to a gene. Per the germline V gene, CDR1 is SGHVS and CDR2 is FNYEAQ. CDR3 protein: CASSIDRGFTYEQYF. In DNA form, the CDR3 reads TGTGCCAGCAGCATCGACAGGGGCTTCACCTACGAGCAGTACTTC.

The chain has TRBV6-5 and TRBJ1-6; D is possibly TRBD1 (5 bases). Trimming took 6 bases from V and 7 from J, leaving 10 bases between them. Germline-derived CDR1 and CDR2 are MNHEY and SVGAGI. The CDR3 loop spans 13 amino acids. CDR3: CASRQGINSPLHF. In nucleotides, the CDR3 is TGTGCCAGCAGGCAGGGTATCAATTCACCCCTCCACTTT.

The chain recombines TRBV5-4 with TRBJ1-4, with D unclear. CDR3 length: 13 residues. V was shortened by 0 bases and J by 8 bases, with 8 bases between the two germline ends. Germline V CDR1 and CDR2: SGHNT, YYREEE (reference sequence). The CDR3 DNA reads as TGTGCCAGCAGCTTGGCTTTGCAGGAAAAACTGTTTTTT. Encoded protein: CASSLALQEKLFF.

Here the CDR3 reads CASSPWTGTEEQFF. The CDR3 DNA follows: TGTGCCAGCAGCCCTTGGACAGGGACTGAGGAGCAGTTCTTC. V usage is TRBV3-1 (or the pseudogene TRBV3-2) and J usage is TRBJ2-1; TRBD1 aligns across 8 bases. The CDR3 is made up of 14 amino acids. In germline, CDR1 is LGHDT, CDR2 YNNKEL (reference sequence). V lost 4 bases and J lost 10; bases outside the gene matches: 9.